This TCR beta chain was recovered during a study of blood T cell repertoires in COVID-19 (TCRdb year 2020). Study-wide context: Samples from collaborators originated in the United States, Italy and Spain and spanned both the acute and convalescent phases of COVID-19. The material from the prospective study consisted of cDNA or gDNA derived from T cells, B-cell-depleted T cells, or PBMCs. Subjects who had been exposed to COVID-19, were actively infected with it, or had recovered from it provided the deeply sampled blood TCRbeta repertoires that made up the dataset. The repertoires were released in a freely available public database meant as a resource for research on the immune response to SARS-CoV-2. The samples were drawn from the first 160 participants of the ongoing ImmuneRACE study and from some 1,300 subjects provided by 6 global collaborators. A de-identified subject ID, COVID-19 status, age in years and sex were almost always included in the sample metadata. HLA class I and class II types, where available, came from metadata supplied by the sample provider rather than from assay-based typing. Summary of the overall study and its limitations: How much clinical and demographic metadata was included differed by source and by participant, and the metadata was provided uncurated.

Of note for this clone: Its specific antigen is unknown. The sample holds no much larger clone one base away, and base qualities are not on file.

After removal of 7 bases from V and 8 bases from J, the junction retains 10 bases not matched to a gene. From a lookup of the germline V gene (reference sequence), CDR1 and CDR2 are LNHDA and SQIVND. From the cysteine through the phenylalanine, the CDR3 covers 13 amino acids. Here the CDR3 DNA is all that survives: 39 bases in frame from base 1. TCRbeta CDR3 regions were amplified from genomic DNA by means of the immunoSEQ Assay, a bias-controlled multiplex PCR. As for the original processing: Within the assay, amplification of reference gene primers was used to estimate how many nucleated cells each sample contained. To quantify the absolute abundance of each unique TCRbeta CDR3 rearrangement, sequence reads were collapsed and filtered. For each sample, productive Simpson clonality was calculated as the square root of Simpson's diversity index over productive rearrangements. The clones in this table, taken by TCRdb from immuneACCESS, are in-frame only. Not every clone is retained; where verified, under half of the shortfall comes from an unresolved V gene, and the cause of the rest is unknown. That table supplies the V and J calls and clone size; D and trimming were determined from the DNA. For this sample the table gives about 190,000 clones, of which 70% to 85% were detected only once. The ten biggest clones cover approximately 3% of the sample.

Participants in the prospective study were aged roughly 18 to 90 years, lived in some 24 United States geographic areas, and enrolled through a virtual design. To assign participants to cohorts, the prospective study relied on clinical history that participants themselves reported in a screening survey and a study questionnaire. Recovered participants in ImmuneRACE Cohort 3 were defined as having two consecutive negative NP/OP PCR tests, clearance from a healthcare professional, or resolution of symptoms. In the prospective study, whole blood, serum and a nasopharyngeal or oropharyngeal swab were collected from each participant by mobile phlebotomists. Prospective study participants could optionally give additional blood draws and questionnaires over an approximately two-month period. Blood samples from the prospective study were shipped frozen or at room temperature prior to DNA extraction.

This receptor was taken from a woman aged 25-40 years who had recovered from COVID-19. Sequenced input: PBMCs or T cells enriched from blood (not recorded which). The chain joins TRBV19 to TRBJ1-2; 7 of the junction bases match TRBD1. The DNA sequence is as follows: TGTGCCAGTACCCCTGACAGGGTGACGGGCTACACCTTC. It specifies CASTPDRVTGYTF.